This TCR beta chain was captured by sequencing in a study of blood T cells in healthy people across ages. CDR3 length: 14 amino acids. Deletions cut 6 bases from V and 7 bases from J, with 18 bases between. CDR1 is MNHEY and CDR2 is SMNVEV in the germline V gene (reference sequence). A second PCR of 7 to 11 cycles used a sample-barcoded 5' primer and a J-beta primer mix. MiXCR, applied by TCRdb to the 5' RACE reads, yields one record per CDR3 protein. The sample holds roughly 1,100,000 distinct CDR3 sequences, almost 25% seen once. The data were also submitted as part of a second study, on T cells of mothers and their children. That report adds: Per child, 2.5 million to 3 million TCR beta CDR3 reads were obtained, against over 9 million per mother.

The J gene is TRBJ1-2, the V gene TRBV27, with unresolved D. Sequencing was performed on blood. The TCR was taken from a girl aged 2 to 10 in good health. The CDR3 DNA reads TGTGCCAGCAGCTTCGGGCCTGGCTTTGGTGGCTACACCTTC. Protein: CASSFGPGFGGYTF.